The next 17 T cell receptor beta chains were all read from a single sample in a study of CD8+CD57+ T cells in acquired aplastic anemia. Both TCR beta VDJ combination and CDR3 sequence profiling were carried out. Genomic DNA was the template for this profiling. TCRdb used MiXCR to reprocess the reads, holding one entry per CDR3 protein. The sample lists about 150,000 distinct CDR3 sequences; around two fifths were seen once. The specimen was sorted CD4+, CD8+, or CD8+CD57+ T cells (not recorded which) from PBMCs. The receptors come from a human donor in good health, serving as a control.

The chain joins TRBV30 to TRBJ1-3; tentatively, D is TRBD1 (5 bases). Germline values: CDR1 GTSNPN, CDR2 SVGIG (reference sequence). The CDR3 runs 13 residues. V was shortened by 4 bases and J by 7 bases, with 14 bases between the two germline ends. The CDR3 sequence is CAWTLGLGNTIYF. The CDR3, as DNA: TGTGCCTGGACCCTGGGACTGGGGAACACCATATATTTT.

The chain employs TRBV20-1 and TRBJ2-7, with 11 bases identical to TRBD2. The assigned J gene may be wrong: the sequence end matches TRBJ2-1 better. Germline V gives CDR1 DFQATT, CDR2 SNEGSKA (reference sequence). This CDR3 is built from 15 residues. CDR3 sequence reads: CSARDFVAGGDEQFF. CDR3 bases: TGCAGTGCTAGAGACTTTGTAGCGGGGGGGGATGAGCAGTTCTTC.

Only one count was recorded for this clonotype. The chain uses TRBV24-1 and TRBJ1-2; 7 bases fit TRBD1. Germline V lookup: CDR1 KGHDR, CDR2 SFDVKD. CDR3 length: 14 amino acids. The J segment lost 8 bases and the V segment lost 1 base, leaving 6 bases of the junction unmatched. The CDR3 nucleotides are TGTGCCACCAGTGATTTTTCACAGGGGCGCGGCTACACCTTC. The encoded protein is CATSDFSQGRGYTF.

This clonotype appeared many times. The chain recombines TRBV6-1 with TRBJ2-7; D not certain. V lost 6 bases and J lost 2, with 14 bases in between. Germline V gene lookup returns CDR1 MNHNS and CDR2 SASEGT. There are 14 residues in the CDR3. The CDR3 reads CASRRFTGAYEQYF. DNA of the CDR3: TGTGCCAGCAGACGCTTCACTGGGGCCTACGAGCAGTACTTC.

This clonotype showed up many times. V usage is TRBV19 and J usage is TRBJ1-6; D gene uncertain. In germline, CDR1 is LNHDA, CDR2 SQIVND (reference sequence). The ends were cut back, 6 bases at V and 8 bases at J, with 11 bases in the middle. This CDR3 is built from 13 residues. The CDR3 is CASRDSGDSPLHF. In DNA form, the CDR3 reads TGTGCCAGTAGGGACTCTGGGGATTCACCCCTCCACTTT.

This clonotype was counted at least ten times. The chain is built from TRBV20-1 and TRBJ2-7; unclear D gene. CDR3 length equals 11 residues. Trimming took off 5 bases at V and 9 bases at J, with 14 bases between the two ends. CDR1 and CDR2 from the germline V gene are DFQATT and SNEGSKA (reference sequence). The CDR3 sequence is CSAPAGRRQYF. The CDR3 bases are TGCAGTGCTCCGGCAGGTCGTAGGCAGTACTTC.

This sequence joins TRBV19 and TRBJ1-6; a weak D match, TRBD1 (5 bases). In germline, CDR1 is LNHDA, CDR2 SQIVND (reference sequence). V was trimmed by 3 bases and J by 8 bases, leaving 17 bases between them. The CDR3 sequence is 16 residues long. The CDR3 sequence: CASSIRAGRMDSPLHF. DNA for the CDR3: TGTGCCAGTAGTATTAGGGCAGGGAGAATGGATTCACCCCTCCACTTT.

The chain joins TRBV2 to TRBJ2-1; D is perhaps TRBD2 (6 bases). Germline CDR1 reads SNHLY; CDR2 reads FYNNEI. This CDR3 is 15 amino acids long. Trimming removed 8 bases at V and 0 bases at J, with 14 bases between. The CDR3 bases are TGTGCCAGCCCCGGTCCCGGGAGCTCCTACAATGAGCAGTTCTTC. Protein product: CASPGPGSSYNEQFF. Combining the CDR3 with reference TRBV2 and TRBJ2-1 gives the whole variable domain EPEVTQTPSHQVTQMGQEVILRCVPISNHLYFYWYRQILGQKVEFLVSFYNNEISEKSEIFDDQFSVERPDGSNFTLKIRSTKLEDSAMYFCASPGPGSSYNEQFFGPGTRLTVL.

This clonotype was seen repeatedly, ten times or more. The rearrangement uses TRBV20-1 and TRBJ2-1; D unclear. V was cut by 4 bases and J by 7 bases, with 5 bases left in between. Germline V gives CDR1 DFQATT, CDR2 SNEGSKA (reference sequence). The CDR3 covers 10 residues. The DNA for the CDR3 is TGCAGTGCTACCATTAATGAGCAGTTCTTC. Residues: CSATINEQFF.

About this clonotype itself: The germline gene is not matched at one end of the junction; a read error may be the cause. V is TRBV7-9 and J is TRBJ1-1; D not resolved. This CDR3 is 13 amino acids long. Germline CDR1 reads SEHNR; CDR2 reads FQNEAQ (reference sequence). The CDR3 is CASSKRSNTEALF. CDR3 coding DNA: TGCGCCAGCAGCAAGAGGTCAAACACTGAAGCTCTCTTT.

The J gene is TRBJ1-3, the V gene TRBV12-3 or TRBV12-4; 12 nucleotides match TRBD1. There are 19 residues in the CDR3. V shed 8 bases, J shed 0 bases, and the junction held 14 bases outside the gene matches. The CDR3 protein is CASVLRDRGLRSSGNTIYF. The CDR3 nucleotides are TGTGCCAGCGTTCTCCGGGACAGGGGGCTTAGGAGCTCTGGAAACACCATATATTTT.

This clonotype was seen at least ten times. The CDR3 loop is CASTLSGTGGYSEQYF. The CDR3 DNA follows: TGTGCCAGCACTCTCTCCGGGACAGGGGGCTACTCGGAGCAGTACTTC. This chain links TRBV3-1 with TRBJ2-7; TRBD1 matches at 12 bases. Unmatched junction bases numbered 14, after V lost 7 bases and J lost 7 bases. CDR3 length: 16 residues. Germline V gives CDR1 LGHDT, CDR2 YNNKEL (reference sequence).

This clonotype has ten or more counts. The chain recombines TRBV10-3 with TRBJ1-1, with D possibly being TRBD1 (5 bases). CDR3 size: 15 residues. Germline CDR1 reads ENHRY; CDR2 reads SYGVKD. Trimming took 0 bases from V and 7 from J, leaving 15 bases between them. The CDR3 DNA reads as TGTGCCATCAGTGAGTCGACCACAGGAAAGCGTGAAGCTTTCTTT. As protein: CAISESTTGKREAFF.

A word on this clonotype: Given a much more abundant clone one base away, this may be a read error. The rearrangement links TRBV12-5 to TRBJ1-2; TRBD1 matches at 7 bases. Germline values: CDR1 LGHNT, CDR2 FRNRAP. The CDR3 is 17 residues long. V trimming: 4 bases; J trimming: 9 bases; junction bases outside the gene matches: 20. The CDR3 region has the DNA TGTGCTAGTGGTTCGGCCCCCGCCTCCGGACAGGTTAATAGCTACACCTTC. Translation gives CASGSAPASGQVNSYTF.

This clonotype has only one observation. V gene TRBV20-1 combines with J gene TRBJ2-7; 14 bases match TRBD2. V shed 3 bases, J shed 0 bases, and the junction held 7 bases outside the gene matches. Per germline, CDR1 DFQATT and CDR2 SNEGSKA (reference sequence). The CDR3 extends over 17 amino acids. The CDR3, as DNA: TGCAGTGCTAGTTCCGGGACTAGCGGGAGAGGCTCCTACGAGCAGTACTTC. Encoded protein: CSASSGTSGRGSYEQYF.

V and J are TRBV7-9 and TRBJ1-2, with D perhaps TRBD1 (6 bases). The germline V and J ends were trimmed by 8 bases and 5 bases, with 15 bases remaining between them. This CDR3 is 13 amino acids long. The germline V gene encodes CDR1 SEHNR and CDR2 FQNEAQ (reference sequence). This CDR3 reads CASGVARGYGYTF. CDR3 coding DNA: TGTGCCAGCGGCGTGGCCAGGGGATATGGCTACACCTTC.

This clonotype was found many times. The chain employs TRBV7-9 and TRBJ1-1; TRBD1 matches at 7 bases. Germline V gene lookup returns CDR1 SEHNR and CDR2 FQNEAQ (reference sequence). The CDR3 totals 13 residues. Unmatched junction bases numbered 3, after V lost 6 bases and J lost 2 bases. The CDR3 loop reads CASRQGINTEAFF. CDR3 nucleotide sequence: TGTGCCAGCAGACAGGGGATTAACACTGAAGCTTTCTTT.